Described below is a single T cell receptor beta chain sequence and its context. Antigen: not known. Germline CDR1 DFQATT, CDR2 SNEGSKA (reference sequence). The CDR3 loop spans 11 amino acids. The V end was cut by 0 bases, the J end by 3 bases, with 3 bases between. The sample originates from a study of T cells after yellow fever vaccination. Study-level results: The CD4 and CD8 compartments had a small share of their clonotypes in common. The study noted that FACS-sorted repertoires could contain abundant clonotypes contaminating from the bulk population. Post-booster samples contained most primary-vaccination clones (more than 95% CD4, about 90% CD8).

TCR cDNA was made by 5'RACE template switching, adding a universal primer site and UMIs. One entry per CDR3 protein results from TCRdb running MiXCR on the 5' RACE reads. The sample consists of approximately 510,000 distinct CDR3 sequences, about a fifth of them appearing once. The origin of this receptor is a man aged 18 to 30 who received the YFV17D yellow fever vaccine. V and J are TRBV20-1 and TRBJ2-7, with unresolved D. Sequenced material: PBMCs, taken 21 days after the first yellow fever vaccination. The CDR3 loop reads CSARDFYEQYF. CDR3 DNA sequence: TGCAGTGCTAGAGATTTCTACGAGCAGTACTTC.